Presented here are 22 T cell receptor beta chains from one specimen sequenced in a study of T cells in Graves' hyperthyroidism and ophthalmopathy. Researchers amplified the TCR beta CDR3 regions from RNA transcripts. The HTBI primer set served for first-round RT-PCR of the TCR CDR3. TCRdb re-analysed the multiplex PCR reads in MiXCR, keeping a single row per CDR3 protein. The sample lists fewer than 500,000 distinct CDR3 sequences; about 13% were seen once. The sequencing sample was made of blood. These receptors were obtained from a man younger than 40 with Graves' hyperthyroidism that later progressed to Graves' ophthalmopathy.

This clonotype was counted at least ten times. The CDR3, as DNA: TGTGCCAGCAGCCAAGAGGCCGGGGGGGCCGGTGGGCAGTTCTTC. Its protein is CASSQEAGGAGGQFF. The V gene is TRBV14, the J gene TRBJ2-1; TRBD2 matches 8 bases. The length of the CDR3 is 15 residues. Germline V gene sequence: CDR1 SGHDN, CDR2 FVKESK. Trimming cost V 0 bases and J 12 bases; bases outside gene matches: 10.

The DNA for the CDR3 is TGCGCCAGCAGCCTCCCAGGGGTTGTCGGGGGAGGACTCCAGCCCCAGCATTTT. Translation: CASSLPGVVGGGLQPQHF. V gene TRBV4-1 combines with J gene TRBJ1-5; D is possibly TRBD1 (6 bases). Germline CDR1 is MGHRA and CDR2 is YSYEKL. The V end lost 4 bases, the J end lost 7 bases, and 26 bases lay between the germline ends. This CDR3 comprises 18 residues.

This clonotype appeared a few times. This chain uses TRBV18 with TRBJ1-4; 9 bases match TRBD1. Germline assignment: CDR1 KGHSH and CDR2 LQKENI. CDR3 length: 16 amino acids. J lost 6 bases, V lost 2 bases, and 7 bases had no gene match. CDR3 sequence reads: CASSPSPGQGDEKLFF. The CDR3, as DNA: TGTGCCAGCTCACCAAGCCCGGGACAGGGAGATGAAAAACTGTTTTTT.

This clonotype was picked up a small number of times. The chain links TRBV27 to TRBJ2-2, with 15 bases fitting TRBD2. J was trimmed by 6 bases and V by 4 bases; bases with no gene match: 3. This CDR3 is 16 amino acids long. CDR1 and CDR2 (germline): MNHEY, SMNVEV (reference sequence). The DNA for the CDR3 is TGTGCCAGCAGTTCCGGACTAGCGGGGGGGCCCGGGGAGCTGTTTTTT. It codes for CASSSGLAGGPGELFF.

V is TRBV6-1 and J is TRBJ2-7; 8 nucleotides line up with TRBD1. J was trimmed by 0 bases and V by 4 bases; bases with no gene match: 5. Germline CDR1 reads MNHNS; CDR2 reads SASEGT. The CDR3 runs 15 residues. The CDR3 is CASSVVGQDSYEQYF. CDR3 nucleotide sequence: TGTGCCAGCAGTGTAGTGGGACAGGACTCCTACGAGCAGTACTTC.

V usage is TRBV6-2 or TRBV6-3 and J usage is TRBJ2-3, with D tentatively TRBD1 (5 bases). Germline CDR1 reads MNHEY; CDR2 reads SVGEGT. The CDR3 has 13 residues. V was shortened by 7 bases and J by 4 bases, with 12 bases between the two germline ends. The CDR3 coding sequence is TGTGCCAGCATGCAGGGTTGGGCAGATACGCAGTATTTT. This encodes CASMQGWADTQYF.

The chain employs TRBV20-1 and TRBJ1-3; D unresolved. The CDR3 loop spans 12 amino acids. Germline V lookup: CDR1 DFQATT, CDR2 SNEGSKA (reference sequence). The V gene lost 0 bases and the J gene lost 9 bases, with 9 bases spanning the gap. The CDR3 sequence is CSARDGVGTIYF. Here the CDR3 DNA reads TGCAGTGCTAGAGATGGGGTGGGCACCATATATTTT.

This clonotype was recorded a few times. The junction and the germline gene differ at one end; a read error may be behind it. V usage is TRBV12-3 or TRBV12-4 and J usage is TRBJ1-3; D is possibly TRBD1 (5 bases). The CDR3 loop spans 16 amino acids. The CDR3 sequence: CASSLGFGGRGNTTYF. CDR3 nucleotide sequence: TGTGCCAGCAGTTTGGGGTTCGGGGGACGTGGAAACACCACATATTTT.

This rearrangement joins TRBV10-3 to TRBJ1-3; D may be TRBD1 (6 bases). CDR3 length: 17 residues. Deletions cut 6 bases from V and 0 bases from J, with 18 bases between. The V gene's germline CDR1 is ENHRY and CDR2 SYGVKD. This CDR3 is CAISMDREANSGNTIYF. The DNA of the CDR3 is TGTGCCATCAGCATGGACAGAGAGGCCAACTCTGGAAACACCATATATTTT.

This clonotype was seen many times. This rearrangement joins TRBV28 to TRBJ1-4, with 7 bases aligning to TRBD1. The CDR3 extends over 14 amino acids. Germline lookup yields CDR1 MDHEN and CDR2 SYDVKM. J gave up 3 bases and V 6 bases, and 4 bases lay outside the gene matches. The CDR3 DNA reads TGTGCCAGCAGCTACACAGGGGCTAATGAAAAACTGTTTTTT. Amino acids: CASSYTGANEKLFF.

This clonotype was seen repeatedly, ten times or more. The rearrangement uses TRBV20-1 and TRBJ2-1; no reliable D call. Trimming took off 6 bases at V and 0 bases at J, with 9 bases between the two ends. This CDR3 has 13 amino acids. Germline CDR1 DFQATT, CDR2 SNEGSKA (reference sequence). The DNA for the CDR3 is TGCAGTGCAACGGGCAACTCCTACAATGAGCAGTTCTTC. It yields the protein CSATGNSYNEQFF.

J is TRBJ2-3 and V is TRBV27; 10 nucleotides match TRBD1. The CDR3 has 20 amino acids. V dropped 5 bases and J dropped 3; count of bases not matched to a gene: 20. Germline V CDR1 and CDR2: MNHEY, SMNVEV (reference sequence). In nucleotides, the CDR3 is TGTGCCAGCAGTACCATCTTTACCCTTCTGGGGACAGGGGTAACAGATACGCAGTATTTT. Its protein is CASSTIFTLLGTGVTDTQYF.

This clonotype occurred many times. The gene calls are TRBV6-2 or TRBV6-3 and TRBJ2-2; D not resolved. The ends were cut back, 2 bases at V and 5 bases at J, with 21 bases in the middle. The CDR3 contains 18 residues. Germline V gene lookup returns CDR1 MNHEY and CDR2 SVGEGT. CDR3 DNA sequence: TGTGCCAGCAGTTACCCCGATTTCGTCGTAGGGCGAACCGGGGAGCTGTTTTTT. This encodes CASSYPDFVVGRTGELFF.

Notes on this clonotype: One base away lies a much larger clone, so this may be a sequencing read error. This chain links TRBV6-2 or TRBV6-3 with TRBJ2-1; D uncertain. This CDR3 contains 13 residues. Germline V gene data show CDR1 as MNHEY and CDR2 as SVGEGT. With 6 bases removed from V and 8 bases from J, the gap between germline ends came to 14 bases. CDR3 loop: CASSPGGWDEQFF. For the CDR3, the DNA is TGTGCCAGCAGCCCCGGCGGATGGGATGAGCAGTTCTTC.

This clonotype was detected only a few times. This rearrangement joins TRBV3-1 to TRBJ2-1; the D gene is possibly TRBD2 (5 bases). Trimming removed 4 bases from V and 0 bases from J, with 10 bases in between. The germline CDR1 and CDR2 sequences are LGHDT and YNNKEL (reference sequence). This CDR3 is 15 amino acids long. The CDR3 DNA reads as TGTGCCAGCAGCCTCCCGGGGAGCTCCTACAATGAGCAGTTCTTC. This translates into CASSLPGSSYNEQFF.

The table lists this clonotype with many counts. The J gene is TRBJ1-6, the V gene TRBV28; D call uncertain. Per germline, CDR1 MDHEN and CDR2 SYDVKM. Deletions cut 7 bases from V and 4 bases from J, with 11 bases between. The CDR3 has 14 amino acids. The CDR3 loop is CASTRYTYNSPLHF. The CDR3 DNA is TGTGCCAGCACCCGCTACACGTATAATTCACCCCTCCACTTT. Looking up the rest from reference TRBV28 and TRBJ1-6 gives the full variable domain: DVKVTQSSRYLVKRTGEKVFLECVQDMDHENMFWYRQDPGLGLRLIYFSYDVKMKEKGDIPEGYSVSREKKERFSLILESASTNQTSMYLCASTRYTYNSPLHFGNGTRLTVT.

The V and J genes are TRBV20-1 and TRBJ2-3, with a weak D call TRBD1 (6 bases). The length of the CDR3 is 12 residues. The germline V gene has CDR1 DFQATT and CDR2 SNEGSKA (reference sequence). Trimming removed 5 bases from V and 2 bases from J, with 8 bases in between. The CDR3: CSAWDTTDTQYF. Here the CDR3 DNA reads TGCAGTGCTTGGGACACCACAGATACGCAGTATTTT.

This clonotype was counted ten times or more. The V gene is TRBV20-1, the J gene TRBJ2-1, with 9 bases fitting TRBD1. J was trimmed by 7 bases and V by 3 bases; bases with no gene match: 7. CDR1 and CDR2 from the germline V gene are DFQATT and SNEGSKA (reference sequence). There are 14 residues in the CDR3. CDR3 sequence: CSARRTGARNEQFF. In DNA, the CDR3 is TGCAGTGCTAGGAGGACAGGGGCGAGGAATGAGCAGTTCTTC.

This clonotype occurred a few times. This chain connects TRBV6-1 to TRBJ2-5; 9 nucleotides match TRBD2. The CDR3 loop spans 15 amino acids. Per the germline V gene, CDR1 is MNHNS and CDR2 is SASEGT. Unmatched junction bases numbered 9, after V lost 5 bases and J lost 5 bases. The CDR3 reads CASSYSGGQRETQYF. CDR3 coding DNA: TGTGCCAGCAGTTACAGCGGGGGGCAGCGTGAGACCCAGTACTTC.

At least ten counts were recorded for this clonotype. V usage is TRBV28 and J usage is TRBJ2-7; 7 positions agree with TRBD1. The V and J ends lost 7 bases and 0 bases, in that order; junction bases with no gene match: 9. CDR3 size: 15 residues. Per the germline V gene, CDR1 is MDHEN and CDR2 is SYDVKM. Here the CDR3 DNA reads TGTGCCAGCACCCCAGGGGGTGCGGACTCCTACGAGCAGTACTTC. This sequence encodes CASTPGGADSYEQYF.

This clonotype has at least ten counts. The chain has TRBV10-3 and TRBJ1-2, with 7 bases matching TRBD1. Germline V gene sequence: CDR1 ENHRY, CDR2 SYGVKD. Trimming took 2 bases from V and 13 from J; bases not matched to a gene: 7. This CDR3 region has 12 residues. Written as DNA, the CDR3 is TGTGCCATCAGTGAGACACAGGGGACCGCCACCTTC. Encoded protein: CAISETQGTATF.

Only a few counts were recorded for this clonotype. The chain couples TRBV4-1 to TRBJ1-5, with no clear D. There are 15 residues in the CDR3. Germline CDR1 and CDR2: MGHRA and YSYEKL. Trimming took off 1 base at V and 0 bases at J, with 7 bases between the two ends. This CDR3 reads CASSQVRGSNQPQHF. CDR3 nucleotide sequence: TGCGCCAGCAGCCAAGTGCGGGGTAGCAATCAGCCCCAGCATTTT.